Listed below are T cell receptor beta chains from one sample, sequenced in a study of monozygotic twins with cystic fibrosis. Profiled with immunoSEQ multiplex PCR; TCRdb holds only in-frame clones, not every one. Of tens of thousands of clones in the sample, about 83% were seen once. Sample: blood. These receptors were obtained from a woman aged 25-40 years with cystic fibrosis. Both conserved end residues are part of each CDR3. D genes are given only for firm matches. The size field is filled for only some rows; it gives once, few, many or a size class.

NA | TRBJ1-5 | NA | TRBV15 | TGTGCCACCGCGGGTGGACGGAGTCCTAGCAATCAGCCCCAGCATTTT | CATAGGRSPSNQPQHF
TRBD2 | TRBJ2-1 | NA | TRBV6-5 | TGTGCCAGCAGTTACTCGGCGGGGGGCGCAGGGGAGCAGTTCTTC | CASSYSAGGAGEQFF
TRBD1 | TRBJ2-7 | NA | TRBV12-5 | TGTGCTAGTGGTTTAGGGACAGGGAACTACGAGCAGTACTTC | CASGLGTGNYEQYF
TRBD2 | TRBJ2-1 | NA | TRBV6-5 | TGTGCCAGCAGTTACTCCGCGGGGGGGCCCTATGAGCAGTTCTTC | CASSYSAGGPYEQFF
NA | TRBJ2-1 | NA | TRBV29-1 | TGCAGCGTTGATTATAATGAGCAGTTCTTC | CSVDYNEQFF
TRBD2 | TRBJ2-3 | NA | TRBV7-9 | TGTGCCGGTTCGACTAGCCGGTTGGAAGATACGCAGTATTTT | CAGSTSRLEDTQYF
TRBD2 | TRBJ2-3 | NA | TRBV5-1 | TGCGCCAGCAGCTTGGTGGCTAGCGGGGGGGTCACAGATACGCAGTATTTT | CASSLVASGGVTDTQYF
NA | TRBJ2-3 | NA | TRBV5-1 | TGCGCCAGCAGCTCCGGCGGACTGACAGATACGCAGTATTTT | CASSSGGLTDTQYF
TRBD2 | TRBJ2-2 | NA | TRBV10-2 | TGCGCCAGCAGCCTGACTAGCGGGGGGGCCTGGGGCGGGGAGCTGTTTTTT | CASSLTSGGAWGGELFF
TRBD1 | TRBJ2-7 | NA | TRBV29-1 | TGCAGCGTTGAACAGGGGGACTCCTACGAGCAGTACTTC | CSVEQGDSYEQYF
NA | TRBJ1-2 | few | TRBV29-1 | TGCAGCGTTGGGGGGCATGATGGCTACACCTTC | CSVGGHDGYTF
TRBD2 | TRBJ2-3 | NA | TRBV6-1 | TGTGCCAGCAGTGGGACTAGCGGGGGGGCAGATACGCAGTATTTT | CASSGTSGGADTQYF
TRBD2 | TRBJ2-3 | NA | TRBV4-1 | TGCGCCAGCAGCCAAAGACCTGGCGGGGGGCCCACAGATACGCAGTATTTT | CASSQRPGGGPTDTQYF
TRBD2 | TRBJ2-1 | NA | TRBV9 | TGTGCCAGCAGCGTACACCGGACTAGCGGGGGGTACGAGCAGTTCTTC | CASSVHRTSGGYEQFF
TRBD2 | TRBJ2-7 | once | TRBV11-2 | TGTGCCAGCAGCCATTATCCGGCGGGGGTATCCTACGAGCAGTACTTC | CASSHYPAGVSYEQYF
TRBD1 | TRBJ2-7 | NA | TRBV7-6 | TGTGCCAGCAGCCCAACAACAGGGGGCAGGGACGAGCAGTACTTC | CASSPTTGGRDEQYF
TRBD2 | TRBJ2-7 | NA | TRBV2 | TGTGCCAGCAGGCCAGCGGGGGGGTATTACGAGCAGTACTTC | CASRPAGGYYEQYF
NA | TRBJ2-3 | NA | TRBV7-2 | TGTGCCAGCAGCTTAGCGGGGGGCACAGATACGCAGTATTTT | CASSLAGGTDTQYF
TRBD2 | TRBJ2-1 | few | TRBV6-4 | TGTGCCAGCAGTGCCACTAGCGGGGTCAATGAGCAGTTCTTC | CASSATSGVNEQFF
NA | TRBJ1-1 | NA | TRBV5-1 | TGCGCCAGCAGCTTGGGAGGGGATGCTTTCTTT | CASSLGGDAFF
TRBD2 | TRBJ2-7 | NA | TRBV6-5 | TGTGCCAGCAGTTACCGAGCGGGGGGTTTGGCGTACGAGCAGTACTTC | CASSYRAGGLAYEQYF
NA | TRBJ1-2 | NA | TRBV5-4 | TGTGCCAGCAGCTTGGAGCGGGGGAACTATGGCTACACCTTC | CASSLERGNYGYTF
NA | TRBJ1-2 | NA | TRBV21-1 | TGTGCCAGCAGCAAAGGTACTTCAGGGTTCGGGAATGGCTACACCTTC | CASSKGTSGFGNGYTF
NA | TRBJ1-3 | NA | TRBV5-6 | TGTGCCAGCAGCTTGGGTGGCATAGGAAACACCATATATTTT | CASSLGGIGNTIYF
NA | TRBJ2-7 | NA | TRBV18 | TGTGCCAGCTCACCACCAGGCAGGGTCGGGGAGCAGTACTTC | CASSPPGRVGEQYF
NA | TRBJ2-7 | once | TRBV2 | TGTGCCAGCAGGCCGGGACCTCTTACCGTCGAGCAGTACTTC | CASRPGPLTVEQYF
NA | TRBJ2-7 | NA | TRBV28 | TGTGCCAGCAGTTTTCATATGGAGCAGCTCTCCTACGAGCAGTACTTC | CASSFHMEQLSYEQYF